This T cell receptor beta chain derives from a study of cytomegalovirus exposure and HLA in healthy donors (dated by TCRdb to about 2017). For the study in its entirety: In an earlier analysis of some 610 of the donors, 276 Gb of sequence data and 117 million unique TCR beta sequences from roughly 190 million T cells were reported. Of the roughly 410 genotyped donors, roughly 76% were placed in the genetic ancestry cluster associated with self-reported Caucasian donors. An earlier analysis of around 540 of the donors applied high-throughput TCR beta sequencing to assess whether each TCR beta V gene segment acted as functional or pseudogenic. A separate validation cohort of some 130 different subjects was used in addition to the approximately 700-subject first cohort. The number of typed donors differed by locus: roughly 629-640 for A, B, C, DRB1 and DQB1; some 540 for DQA1; about 600 for DPA1; and some 450 for DPB1. About 300 gigabases of sequencing data and tens of millions of unique TCR sequences were included in an early release covering roughly 600 HLA-typed donors. In a later analysis, previously published TCR beta repertoires from several hundred donors were re-analyzed and high-resolution HLA genotyping was added so that TCR occurrence patterns could be studied. The study profiled the T cell repertoires of about 640 subjects by immunosequencing and related them to cytomegalovirus serostatus. The study combined high-throughput TCR immunosequencing, statistical association of individual TCRs with disease status, and machine learning to predict cytomegalovirus infection status. About five DR-DQ haplotypes were handled as single units for association and clustering because linkage in the cohort was strong. The aim of the study was to test whether cataloging public T cell receptors could identify signatures of past pathogen exposure. HLA typing included class I and class II loci at four-digit resolution. In the later analysis, no new phenotypic data were used to find candidate immune exposures; instead, reliance was placed on TCR beta sequences and their occurrence across donors. In a later genetic analysis, genome-wide SNP genotypes for about three fifths of the 666 donors were used, and that subset was treated as a discovery cohort. Every repertoire in the discovery cohort had been generated on one and the same sequencing platform. On average, over 200,000 unique TCR beta nucleotide sequences were sequenced per donor among about 400 genotyped donors of the cohort, with roughly 18% of those sequences being non-productive. Alongside the repertoire data, information on donor age, sex, ethnicity and CMV serostatus was compiled.

Study-wide conclusions, independent of this receptor: A cluster of highly shared sequence variants was judged likely to represent a technical artifact of the sequencing pipeline. Linkage disequilibrium might explain the correlated functional status among segregating V segments, but an unknown experimental factor could not be excluded. Broadly in line with IMGT annotations, most TCR beta V segments showed up in productive rearrangements about 87% or about 30% of the time in an earlier analysis of several hundred of the donors. Presence/absence analyses assumed roughly uniform sequencing depth across donors, an assumption that may not hold. When HLA alleles, especially DR and DQ, strongly co-occurred, TCR associations were difficult to assign to individual alleles. The authors suggested that the approach could potentially be generalized to other disease states and immunological phenotypes. In a later analysis, HLA-associated TCR beta chains were found to be more clonally expanded and to have lower generation probabilities than equally common non-associated chains. V-gene and J-gene trimming of TCR beta chains was associated with a missense DCLRE1C variant in a later genetic analysis, and the association was replicated in an independent cohort. The classifier was reported to diagnose cytomegalovirus status with high specificity and sensitivity in both the original and validation cohorts. A total of 150 or so TCR beta chains were listed by the study as associated with cytomegalovirus. A further reported finding was that TCR beta sequences accurately predicted the HLA-A and HLA-B alleles for most subjects in the first cohort. HLA typing was unavailable for some donors at each locus, so association tests used only the typed subset. This cohort had only TCR beta chains sequenced, and the lack of alpha or paired-chain data limited which features could be detected. In a later genetic analysis, fewer N-insertions in productive TCRs were reported among donors in an Asian-associated ancestry cluster than the roughly 640-donor mean. According to a later analysis, TCR association rates differed among HLA loci, with DRB1 alleles showing the most associated TCRs and HLA-C alleles showing the fewest. At a false discovery rate of 0.05, a later analysis linked about 17,000 TCR beta sequences to specific HLA alleles. Three of the identified cytomegalovirus-associated TCR beta chains were confirmed in vitro to be specific for cytomegalovirus antigens. The 87-base-pair reads could not distinguish some IMGT-functional V segments, including TRBV6-2 and TRBV6-3, so those segments were excluded. According to a later analysis, most CMV-associated TCR beta chains appeared to be HLA-restricted, and the HLA associations seemed to be driven largely by CMV exposure. The only immune exposure information available for the cohort was CMV serostatus. Across donors, most TCR sequences were observed very rarely, whereas some public TCRs were present in many individuals. Around 16 rarely observed V segments, including chromosome 9 orphons, were excluded from the earlier analysis of some 590 of the donors because counts were too low. In a later analysis, several top co-occurrence clusters were reported to appear linked to parvovirus B19, influenza, CMV and Epstein-Barr virus.

This clone was counted a single time. Its antigen target is currently unknown. The input lacks base qualities; no much larger clone sits a single base away. Libraries were constructed by the immunoSEQ multiplex PCR assay. A mixture of 60 forward primers for TCR Vbeta segments and 13 reverse primers for TCR Jbeta segments was used in the multiplex PCR. The CDR3 region of rearranged TCR beta genes was amplified from genomic DNA by a multiplex PCR assay. The amplified TCR beta libraries were sequenced on the Illumina HiSeq System as 87-base-pair reads. Turning to the authors' computational methods: A later analysis tallied roughly 80 million unique TCR beta chains across the 666 repertoires, and about 10 million of those chains were shared by two or more donors. To remove PCR and sequencing errors, raw reads were error-corrected and collapsed into unique sequences using a nearest-neighbor algorithm that merged closely related sequences. CDR3 sequences were aligned to IMGT reference sequences to assign V, D and J gene segments. Each retained sequence needed at least a six-nucleotide match to both a V gene segment and a J gene segment. A rearrangement counted as productive if the CDR3 had no stop codons and remained in frame with V and J, and every other rearrangement counted as non-productive. Following IMGT convention, CDR3 was defined as the stretch from the second conserved V-encoded cysteine to the conserved J-encoded phenylalanine. The earlier analysis of roughly 590 of the donors excluded sequences that lacked an unambiguous match to a single V gene segment. In an earlier analysis of a few hundred of the donors, V segments were called functional above 56.7% productive rearrangements and were called segregating when the between-donor standard deviation exceeded 5%. A statistical classification framework was built to diagnose cytomegalovirus status from the catalog of TCR beta chain sequences. In a later analysis, V and J genes were assigned by comparing TCR nucleotide sequences against IMGT/GENE-DB human TR gene sequences. A later analysis assigned CDR3 sequences and most-parsimonious VDJ recombination scenarios with the TCRdist pipeline. In a later analysis, every TCR beta chain was defined by the combination of its CDR3 amino acid sequence and its V-gene family, and reads without a unique V-gene family were dropped. In a later analysis, 500 to 650 highly shared, low-generation-probability nucleotide sequences were removed to address suspected cross-contamination and a sequencing artifact. In a later analysis, a clonal expansion index for each public chain was calculated from normalized within-repertoire ranks of inferred template counts. In a later analysis, generation probabilities were computed using a VDJ recombination model fitted to out-of-frame rearrangements, and the results were checked against IGoR. A later analysis scored TCR-TCR, TCR-HLA and TCR-CMV co-occurrence with hypergeometric tests, applying a repertoire-size bias correction to TCR pairs. In a later analysis, false discovery rates were estimated by permuting HLA or CMV assignments 20 times. In a later analysis, co-occurring TCRs were grouped using DBSCAN, with TCRdist sequence similarity added in when clustering inside HLA-allele-positive subsets. Co-occurrence clustering excluded repertoires with fewer than 30,000 or more than 120,000 public chains, plus five with anomalous nucleotide sharing. This immuneACCESS table, as held by TCRdb, lists in-frame sequences with V and J called but not all clones. Of the missing ones, under half trace to an unresolved V gene in checked studies; the others have no known cause. That table gives V, J and clone size, and the DNA gave D and trimming. The sample table records approximately 68,000 clones; roughly four fifths of these occur just once. The ten largest clonotypes hold approximately 7% of the sample.

V is shortened by 5 bases, J by 2 bases, and the region joining them spans 12 bases. CDR1 and CDR2, looked up from the germline V gene, are SGHAT and FQNNGV. The CDR3, from cysteine to phenylalanine, totals 14 residues. Just CDR3 DNA is preserved here, 42 bases in frame from base 1. The cohort comprised around 690 healthy bone marrow donors. At the time of sampling, all cohort members were nominally healthy, though unrecorded immune exposures were likely present. The donor tested CMV seropositive and was one of the 289 seropositive cohort members. Every donor gave a peripheral blood sample, and the peripheral blood mononuclear cells from that sample were used for TCR beta sequencing. The Qiagen DNeasy Blood Extraction Kit was used to extract genomic DNA from the blood cell samples.

The receptor was derived from a woman aged 30 to 39 in good health and CMV-seropositive. Here the chain combines TRBV11-2 and TRBJ2-5; TRBD2 is a weak D gene call, 6 bases matching. The specimen sequenced was PBMCs. In nucleotides, the sequence is TGTGCCAGCAGCCCGGAGGGGAAGCAAGAGACCCAGTACTTC. Its amino acids are CASSPEGKQETQYF.